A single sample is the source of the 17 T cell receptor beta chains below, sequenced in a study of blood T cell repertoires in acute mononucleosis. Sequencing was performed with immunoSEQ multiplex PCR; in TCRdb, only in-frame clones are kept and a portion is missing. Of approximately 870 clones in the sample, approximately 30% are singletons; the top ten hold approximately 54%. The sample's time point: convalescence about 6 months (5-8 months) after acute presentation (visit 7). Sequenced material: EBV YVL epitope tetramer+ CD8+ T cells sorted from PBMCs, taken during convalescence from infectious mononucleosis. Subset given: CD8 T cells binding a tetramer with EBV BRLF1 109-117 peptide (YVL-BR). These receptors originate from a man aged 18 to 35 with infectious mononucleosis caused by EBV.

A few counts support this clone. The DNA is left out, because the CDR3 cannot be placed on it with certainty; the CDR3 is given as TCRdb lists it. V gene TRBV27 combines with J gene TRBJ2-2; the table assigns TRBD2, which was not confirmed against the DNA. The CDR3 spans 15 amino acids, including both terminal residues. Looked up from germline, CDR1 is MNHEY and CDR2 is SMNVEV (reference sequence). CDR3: CASRPWGGTGELFFF.

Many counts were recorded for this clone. The CDR3 DNA reads as TGTGCCAGCAGTACCTTGACTGAGATGGAGCAGTACTTC. It codes for CASSTLTEMEQYF. J is TRBJ2-7 and V is TRBV9; no clear D gene. The V gene's germline CDR1 is SGDLS and CDR2 YYNGEE. The CDR3 spans 13 residues. V lost 5 bases and J 7 bases, leaving 16 bases between the germline ends.

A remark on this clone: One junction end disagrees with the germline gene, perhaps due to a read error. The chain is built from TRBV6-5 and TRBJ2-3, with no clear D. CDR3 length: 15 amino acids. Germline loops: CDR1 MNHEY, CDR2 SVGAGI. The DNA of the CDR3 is TGTGCCTGCAGTGCCCTACTTGGGTCAGCGTCGACGCTGTATTTT. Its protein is CACSALLGSASTLYF.

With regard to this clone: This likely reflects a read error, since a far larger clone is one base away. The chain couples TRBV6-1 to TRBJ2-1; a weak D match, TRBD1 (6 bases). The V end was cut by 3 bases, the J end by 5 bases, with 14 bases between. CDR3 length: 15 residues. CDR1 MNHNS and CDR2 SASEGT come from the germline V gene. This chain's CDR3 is CASSDFRQVDNEQFF. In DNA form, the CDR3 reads TGTGCCAGCAGTGATTTCCGACAGGTGGACAATGAGCAGTTCTTC.

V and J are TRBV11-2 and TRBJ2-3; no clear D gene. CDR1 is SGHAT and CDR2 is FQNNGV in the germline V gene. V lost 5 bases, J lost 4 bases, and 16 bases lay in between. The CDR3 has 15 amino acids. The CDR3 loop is CASSPTLGGADTQYF. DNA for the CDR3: TGTGCCAGCAGCCCCACGCTAGGCGGCGCAGATACGCAGTATTTT. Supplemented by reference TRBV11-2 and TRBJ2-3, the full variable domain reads EAGVAQSPRYKIIEKRQSVAFWCNPISGHATLYWYQQILGQGPKLLIQFQNNGVVDDSQLPKDRFSAERLKGVDSTLKIQPAKLEDSAVYLCASSPTLGGADTQYFGPGTRLTVL.

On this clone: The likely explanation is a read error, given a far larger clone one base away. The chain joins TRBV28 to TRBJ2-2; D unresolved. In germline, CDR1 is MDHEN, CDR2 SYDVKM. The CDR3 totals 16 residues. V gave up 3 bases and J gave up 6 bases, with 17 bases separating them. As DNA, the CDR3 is TGTGCCAGCAGTTTTTATTTACAGCTCAACTCCGGGGAGCTGTTTTTT. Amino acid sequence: CASSFYLQLNSGELFF. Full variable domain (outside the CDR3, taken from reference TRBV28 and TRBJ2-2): DVKVTQSSRYLVKRTGEKVFLECVQDMDHENMFWYRQDPGLGLRLIYFSYDVKMKEKGDIPEGYSVSREKKERFSLILESASTNQTSMYLCASSFYLQLNSGELFFGEGSRLTVL.

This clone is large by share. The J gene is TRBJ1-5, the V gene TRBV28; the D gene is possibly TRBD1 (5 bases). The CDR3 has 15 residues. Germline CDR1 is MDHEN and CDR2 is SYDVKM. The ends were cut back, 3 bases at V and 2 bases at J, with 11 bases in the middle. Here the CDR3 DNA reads TGTGCCAGCAGTTTCCTACTGGGGGGCAATCAGCCCCAGCATTTT. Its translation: CASSFLLGGNQPQHF.

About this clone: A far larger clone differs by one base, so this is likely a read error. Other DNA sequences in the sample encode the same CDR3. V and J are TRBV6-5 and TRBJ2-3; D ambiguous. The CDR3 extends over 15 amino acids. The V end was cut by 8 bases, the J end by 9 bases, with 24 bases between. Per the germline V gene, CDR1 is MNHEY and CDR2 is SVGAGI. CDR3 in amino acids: CASCALLGSASTQYF. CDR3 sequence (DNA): TGTGCCAGCTGTGCCCTACTTGGGTCAGCGTCGACGCAGTATTTT.

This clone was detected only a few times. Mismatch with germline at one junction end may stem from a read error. Here the CDR3 reads CASIALLGSASTHYF. CDR3 DNA sequence: TGTGCCAGCATTGCCCTACTTGGTTCAGCGTCGACGCATTATTTT. This rearrangement joins TRBV6-5 to TRBJ2-3; D not certain. The CDR3 runs to 15 residues. Germline CDR1 is MNHEY and CDR2 is SVGAGI.

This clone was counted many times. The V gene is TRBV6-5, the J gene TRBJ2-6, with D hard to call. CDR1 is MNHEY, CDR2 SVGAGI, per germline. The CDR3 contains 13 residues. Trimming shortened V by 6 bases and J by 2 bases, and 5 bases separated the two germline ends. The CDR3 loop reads CASSPAGANVLTF. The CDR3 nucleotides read TGTGCCAGCAGCCCAGCTGGGGCCAACGTCCTGACTTTC.

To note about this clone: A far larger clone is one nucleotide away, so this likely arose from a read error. CDR3 in amino acids: CASSDFRQVDNEQFF. Here the CDR3 DNA reads TGTGCCAGCAGTGATTTCCGACAGGTGGACAATGAGCAGTTCTTC. The chain has TRBV6-6 and TRBJ2-1; possible D gene TRBD1, 6 bases. V was trimmed by 5 bases and J by 5 bases, leaving 16 bases between them. The germline gives CDR1 MNHNY, CDR2 SVGAGI (reference sequence). This CDR3 region has 15 residues.

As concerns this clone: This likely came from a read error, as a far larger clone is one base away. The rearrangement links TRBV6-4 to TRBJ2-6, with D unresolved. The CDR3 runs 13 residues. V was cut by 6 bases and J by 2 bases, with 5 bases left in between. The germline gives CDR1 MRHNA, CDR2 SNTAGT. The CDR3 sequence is CASSPAGANVLTF. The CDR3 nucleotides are TGTGCCAGCAGCCCAGCTGGGGCCAACGTCCTGACTTTC.

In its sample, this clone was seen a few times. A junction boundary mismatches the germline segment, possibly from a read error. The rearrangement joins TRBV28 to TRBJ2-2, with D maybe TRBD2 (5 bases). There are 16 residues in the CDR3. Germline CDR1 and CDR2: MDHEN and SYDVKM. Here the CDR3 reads CASSFLFTAQHRGAVF. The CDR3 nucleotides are TGTGCCAGCAGTTTTTTATTTACAGCTCAACACCGGGGAGCTGTTTTT.

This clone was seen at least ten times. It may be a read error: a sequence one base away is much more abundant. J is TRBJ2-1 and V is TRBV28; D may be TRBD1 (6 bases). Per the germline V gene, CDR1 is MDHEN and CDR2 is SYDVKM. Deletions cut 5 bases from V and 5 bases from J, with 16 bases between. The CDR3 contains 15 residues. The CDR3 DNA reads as TGTGCCAGCAGTGATTTCCGACAGGTGGACAATGAGCAGTTCTTC. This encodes CASSDFRQVDNEQFF.

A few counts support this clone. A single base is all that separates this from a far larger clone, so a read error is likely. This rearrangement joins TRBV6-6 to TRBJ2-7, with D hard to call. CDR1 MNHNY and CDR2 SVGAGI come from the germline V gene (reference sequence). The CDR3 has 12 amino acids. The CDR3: CAGSPPGVEQYF. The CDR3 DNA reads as TGTGCCGGCAGTCCCCCTGGTGTCGAGCAGTACTTC.

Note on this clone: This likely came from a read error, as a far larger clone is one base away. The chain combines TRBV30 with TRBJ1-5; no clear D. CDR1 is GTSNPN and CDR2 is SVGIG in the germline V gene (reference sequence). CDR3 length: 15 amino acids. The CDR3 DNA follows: TGTGGCTGGAGTAGGCCTCTCGGTAGCAATCAGCCCCAGCATTTT. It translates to CGWSRPLGSNQPQHF.

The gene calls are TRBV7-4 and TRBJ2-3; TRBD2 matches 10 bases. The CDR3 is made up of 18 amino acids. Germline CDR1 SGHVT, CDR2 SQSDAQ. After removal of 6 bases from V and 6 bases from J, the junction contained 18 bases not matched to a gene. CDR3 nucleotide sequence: TGTGCCAGCAGTTCAATAATGGGAGCGGGAGGGCCAGGGGATACGCAGTATTTT. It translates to CASSSIMGAGGPGDTQYF.